This T cell receptor beta chain was recorded in a study of T cell responses to AZD1222 COVID-19 vaccine. The data were produced by immunoSEQ multiplex PCR, yet TCRdb's version contains in-frame clones alone and is incomplete. The table lists 85,000 to 110,000 clones, over 80% of them singletons. Concerning this clone: The antigen remains undetermined.

Study-wide findings and caveats: Repertoires were sampled only after the peak T cell response.

The CDR3 extends over 15 amino acids. Germline loops: CDR1 LNHDA, CDR2 SQIVND (reference sequence). Trimming took off 10 bases at V and 0 bases at J, with 16 bases between the two ends. The J gene is TRBJ2-1, the V gene TRBV19; weak D call: TRBD1 (6 bases). The sequencing here drew on peripheral blood, taken on day 0 of AZD1222 vaccination. The sequence came from an adult in good health. The CDR3 spells CATRGTVSSYNEQFF. The CDR3 DNA follows: TGTGCCACCAGGGGTACGGTGAGCTCCTACAATGAGCAGTTCTTC. The full variable domain, with the rest looked up from reference TRBV19 and TRBJ2-1, is DGGITQSPKYLFRKEGQNVTLSCEQNLNHDAMYWYRQDPGQGLRLIYYSQIVNDFQKGDIAEGYSVSREKKESFPLTVTSAQKNPTAFYLCATRGTVSSYNEQFFGPGTRLTVL.